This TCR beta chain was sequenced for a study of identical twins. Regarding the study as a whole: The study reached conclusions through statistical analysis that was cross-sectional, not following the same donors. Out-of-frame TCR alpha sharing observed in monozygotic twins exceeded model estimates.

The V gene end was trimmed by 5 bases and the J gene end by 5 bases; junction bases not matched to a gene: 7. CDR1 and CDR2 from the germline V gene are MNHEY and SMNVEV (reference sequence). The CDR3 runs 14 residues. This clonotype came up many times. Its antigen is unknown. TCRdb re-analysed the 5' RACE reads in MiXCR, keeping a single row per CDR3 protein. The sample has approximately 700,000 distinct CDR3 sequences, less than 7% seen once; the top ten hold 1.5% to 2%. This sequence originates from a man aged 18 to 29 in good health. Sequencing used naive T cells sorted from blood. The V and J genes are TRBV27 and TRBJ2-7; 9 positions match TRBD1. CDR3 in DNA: TGTGCCAGCAGTGGCCGGGACAGGGTCGACGAGCAGTACTTC. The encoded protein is CASSGRDRVDEQYF.